This T cell receptor beta chain was recovered during a study of a mutant IDH1 vaccine in newly diagnosed glioma. About the study: Weeks 1, 3, 5, 7, 11, 15, 19 and 23 were when patients received their eight vaccinations. Former treatment meant radiotherapy, temozolomide, or both; the majority had gotten both. Radiotherapy alone preceded vaccination by 4-6 weeks; alternatively, vaccination started with temozolomide cycles. The treated group averaged around 40 years old and was about 60% male, approximately 38% female.

Time point here: week 11, during vaccination. The study gave 300 ug of mutant IDH1 20-mer peptide per vaccine dose, with topical imiquimod. Method: immunoSEQ multiplex PCR; TCRdb's copy keeps in-frame clones and lacks some. The table includes about 110,000 clones, roughly 90% detected once. A remark on this clone: The antigen is not known.

Germline V gene data show CDR1 as LNHDA and CDR2 as SQIVND (reference sequence). The CDR3 is made up of 13 amino acids. V lost 3 bases, J lost 1 base, and 7 bases lay in between. The sample in question was PBMCs, obtained from a glioma patient whose treatment included an IDH1 peptide vaccine. V and J are TRBV19 and TRBJ2-7; D is unclear. This TCR was sampled from a woman in her 50s with glioma. The CDR3 is CASSIGQSYEQYF. Here the CDR3 DNA reads TGTGCCAGTAGTATCGGGCAGTCCTACGAGCAGTACTTC.